The 22 T cell receptor beta chains below come from one sample, sequenced in a study of blood T cells in healthy people across ages. The authors ran a second PCR of roughly 6 to 12 cycles using a sample-barcoded 5' primer and a J-beta primer mix. TCRdb re-called the 5' RACE reads with MiXCR, one entry per CDR3 protein. This sample has more than 800,000 distinct CDR3 sequences, with roughly 26% found just once. Sequencing input: blood. The source of these receptors is a woman older than 75 in good health.

The rearrangement links TRBV7-2 to TRBJ2-4; no clear D. The CDR3 has 12 amino acids. Per germline, CDR1 SGHTA and CDR2 FQGNSA. The V end was cut by 5 bases, the J end by 9 bases, with 11 bases between. Here the CDR3 DNA reads TGTGCCAGCAGCGCCGAGTTTAGCATTCAGTACTTC. This sequence encodes CASSAEFSIQYF.

The rearrangement links TRBV5-1 to TRBJ2-4, with 10 bases that match TRBD2. V shed 4 bases, J shed 7 bases, and the junction held 5 bases outside the gene matches. The length of the CDR3 is 14 residues. Germline assignment: CDR1 SGHRS and CDR2 YFSETQ. CDR3 region: CASSPAGGLNIQYF. The CDR3 DNA is TGCGCCAGCAGCCCAGCGGGGGGGCTGAACATTCAGTACTTC.

DNA of the CDR3: TGTGCCAGCAGCCAAACAGCGGGGCGCGGGACTGAAGCTTTCTTT. It encodes CASSQTAGRGTEAFF. The chain recombines TRBV3-1 with TRBJ1-1; a weak D match, TRBD1 (5 bases). This CDR3 is 15 amino acids long. The V gene lost 2 bases and the J gene lost 5 bases, with 15 bases spanning the gap. In germline, CDR1 is LGHDT, CDR2 YNNKEL (reference sequence).

This clonotype was seen many times. The CDR3 bases are TGTGCCAGCAGTTCGACTTACAATGAGCAGTTCTTC. Residues: CASSSTYNEQFF. The chain has TRBV12-3 or TRBV12-4 and TRBJ2-1; D is unresolved. The CDR3 sequence is 12 residues long. V gave up 4 bases and J gave up 4 bases, with 5 bases separating them.

This clonotype was observed a few times. V usage is TRBV6-6 and J usage is TRBJ2-3; D might be TRBD2 (5 bases). The CDR3 has 15 amino acids. CDR1 and CDR2 (germline): MNHNY, SVGAGI (reference sequence). V gave up 7 bases and J gave up 6 bases, with 20 bases separating them. The CDR3: CASTIKSNAGDTQYF. CDR3 sequence (DNA): TGTGCCAGCACTATTAAGTCGAATGCGGGCGATACGCAGTATTTT.

This clonotype was seen repeatedly, ten times or more. J is TRBJ1-2 and V is TRBV3-1; D unclear. Germline V gene lookup returns CDR1 LGHDT and CDR2 YNNKEL (reference sequence). The CDR3 totals 12 residues. V lost 1 base, J lost 3 bases, and 3 bases lay in between. The CDR3, as DNA: TGTGCCAGCAGCCAAGGCGACTATGGCTACACCTTC. Translation: CASSQGDYGYTF.

The chain recombines TRBV12-3 or TRBV12-4 with TRBJ2-3; the D gene is possibly TRBD2 (6 bases). The CDR3 extends over 15 amino acids. Trimming left V 1 base short and J 15 bases short, with 23 bases between. CDR3 sequence reads: CASSLGGGRADAEYF. Written as DNA, the CDR3 is TGTGCCAGCAGTTTAGGCGGAGGGAGAGCAGATGCGGAATATTTT.

The rearrangement uses TRBV6-1 and TRBJ2-7; maybe TRBD1 (6 bases). This CDR3 is built from 14 residues. V was cut by 7 bases and J by 7 bases, with 20 bases left in between. Germline CDR1 and CDR2: MNHNS and SASEGT. CDR3 DNA: TGTGCCAGCATCGAAAGGCCAGGGGTTGTTGAGCAGTACTTC. Its translation is CASIERPGVVEQYF.

With regard to this clonotype: This may arise from a read error, as a much more abundant clone is one base away. CDR3 sequence: CASGAVRTGAEKLFF. The CDR3 DNA reads TGTGCCAGCGGAGCGGTGAGGACAGGGGCAGAAAAACTGTTTTTT. The chain joins TRBV2 to TRBJ1-4, with 9 bases lining up with TRBD1. The CDR3 loop spans 15 amino acids. Germline V gives CDR1 SNHLY, CDR2 FYNNEI. V dropped 8 bases and J dropped 8; count of bases not matched to a gene: 12.

This clonotype was counted between two and nine times. CDR3 sequence reads: CSAKHRTGTDTQYF. In DNA form, the CDR3 reads TGCAGTGCTAAGCACAGGACGGGCACAGATACGCAGTATTTT. This sequence joins TRBV20-1 and TRBJ2-3, with D possibly TRBD1 on 5 matching bases. The CDR3 has 14 residues. V was shortened by 4 bases and J by 1 base, with 12 bases between the two germline ends. Germline V gene sequence: CDR1 DFQATT, CDR2 SNEGSKA (reference sequence).

The chain combines TRBV11-2 with TRBJ2-7; D may be TRBD2 (6 bases). Germline V gene sequence: CDR1 SGHAT, CDR2 FQNNGV. The CDR3 is 15 residues long. The germline V and J ends were trimmed by 0 bases and 2 bases, with 11 bases remaining between them. The CDR3 DNA sequence: TGTGCCAGCAGCTTAGATCCCGGAGGGGCCTACGAGCAGTACTTC. This gives the protein CASSLDPGGAYEQYF.

The sample holds a few counts of this clonotype. Possible read error: a much larger clone is one base away. The genes are TRBV20-1 and TRBJ2-1, with TRBD2 identical over 8 bases. Germline V CDR1 and CDR2: DFQATT, SNEGSKA (reference sequence). With 6 bases clipped from V and 6 bases from J, the junction kept 10 bases outside the gene matches. This CDR3 contains 14 residues. The CDR3 DNA sequence: TGCAGTGCCCCCCGGGCGGGGGGAGGCAATGAGCAGTTCTTC. Translating it yields CSAPRAGGGNEQFF.

This clonotype was seen at least ten times. The rearrangement uses TRBV29-1 and TRBJ2-7, with D uncertain. The germline V gene encodes CDR1 SQVTM and CDR2 ANQGSEA. This CDR3 is built from 13 residues. V dropped 4 bases and J dropped 4 bases, with 14 bases sitting between them. The CDR3 DNA sequence: TGCAGCGTTGCCGCGCCCTGTTCTTACGAGCAGTACTTC. This codes for CSVAAPCSYEQYF.

With respect to this clonotype: Sequence at one end of the junction differs from germline and may be a read error. The V call is TRBV5-1, the J call TRBJ2-7; D remains unclear. This CDR3 region has 14 residues. Germline V gene sequence: CDR1 SGHRS, CDR2 YFSETQ. CDR3 nucleotide sequence: TGCGCCAGCAGCCGGGTGGGCGTCTCCTACGAGCAGTATTTC. Protein sequence: CASSRVGVSYEQYF.

This clonotype was picked up many times. CDR3 DNA sequence: TGTGCCACCAGCAGAGGACAAGGCGTGGCAGATACGCAGTATTTT. It specifies CATSRGQGVADTQYF. The chain couples TRBV15 to TRBJ2-3; D not certain. The V end lost 1 base, the J end lost 4 bases, and 12 bases lay between the germline ends. Germline CDR1 LNHNV, CDR2 YYDKDF (reference sequence). CDR3 size: 15 residues.

This clonotype was detected only once. The chain is built from TRBV15 and TRBJ2-3; D gene ambiguous. Germline-derived CDR1 and CDR2 are LNHNV and YYDKDF (reference sequence). V gave up 1 base and J gave up 7 bases, with 6 bases separating them. The CDR3 length is 12 residues. DNA for the CDR3: TGTGCCACCAGCAGAGTAGCTCATACGCAGTATTTT. It specifies CATSRVAHTQYF.

This clonotype was observed a handful of times. The chain is built from TRBV2 and TRBJ2-7; D possibly corresponds to TRBD1 (8 bases). Germline V gene lookup returns CDR1 SNHLY and CDR2 FYNNEI. Trimming pared 10 bases from V and 2 bases from J, leaving 18 bases between. CDR3 length: 14 residues. This CDR3 is CANKAGQDTYEQYF. CDR3 bases: TGTGCCAACAAAGCGGGACAGGACACCTACGAGCAGTACTTC.

This rearrangement joins TRBV7-2 to TRBJ1-1; unclear D gene. The CDR3 runs to 15 residues. The V end was cut by 0 bases, the J end by 4 bases, with 12 bases between. From germline, CDR1 is SGHTA and CDR2 FQGNSA. CDR3 nucleotides: TGTGCCAGCAGCTTAGCCGGGAGAGCAGTCACTGAAGCTTTCTTT. Amino acid sequence: CASSLAGRAVTEAFF. The entire variable domain, with the rest obtained from reference TRBV7-2 and TRBJ1-1, is as follows: GAGVSQSPSNKVTEKGKDVELRCDPISGHTALYWYRQSLGQGLEFLIYFQGNSAPDKSGLPSDRFSAERTGGSVSTLTIQRTQQEDSAVYLCASSLAGRAVTEAFFGQGTRLTVV.

This clonotype was found a few times. This chain joins TRBV27 and TRBJ1-6, with TRBD1 as a possible D gene (6 bases). Germline CDR1 MNHEY, CDR2 SMNVEV (reference sequence). V shed 0 bases and J shed 6 bases, with 21 bases lying between them. This CDR3 region has 19 residues. The chain's CDR3 is CASSLSRGQGSKGNSPLHF. The CDR3 DNA reads as TGTGCCAGCAGTTTATCGCGGGGGCAGGGGAGTAAGGGTAATTCACCCCTCCACTTT.

This clonotype appeared many times. J is TRBJ2-5 and V is TRBV7-8; a weak D match, TRBD1 (5 bases). V shed 2 bases and J shed 0 bases, with 7 bases lying between them. Per the germline V gene, CDR1 is SGHVS and CDR2 is FQNEAQ. The length of the CDR3 is 14 residues. CDR3 protein: CASSLSGYQETQYF. In nucleotides, the CDR3 is TGTGCCAGCAGCTTATCAGGGTACCAAGAGACCCAGTACTTC.

This clonotype showed up many times. The CDR3 DNA reads as TGTGCCACCGGGGTAGCGGGGGGCTCAAAGCAGTTCTTC. Amino acid sequence: CATGVAGGSKQFF. This chain connects TRBV6-2 or TRBV6-3 to TRBJ2-1, with 10 bases identical to TRBD2. The germline CDR1 and CDR2 sequences are MNHEY and SVGEGT. The CDR3 sequence is 13 residues long. The V gene end was trimmed by 10 bases and the J gene end by 11 bases; junction bases not matched to a gene: 11.

The V and J genes are TRBV20-1 and TRBJ2-7; D unresolved. Germline V CDR1 and CDR2: DFQATT, SNEGSKA (reference sequence). CDR3 size: 14 residues. With 1 base removed from V and 7 bases from J, the gap between germline ends came to 17 bases. The CDR3 region is CSARGRSHGLEQYF. CDR3 coding DNA: TGCAGTGCTAGAGGTAGATCCCATGGGTTAGAGCAGTACTTC.